This TCR beta chain appears in the sequencing data of a study of shared clonotypes between healthy human individuals. CDR1 SGHDN and CDR2 FVKESK come from the germline V gene. The CDR3 spans 18 residues. V shed 2 bases, J shed 1 base, and the junction held 6 bases outside the gene matches. Sequencing used immunoSEQ multiplex PCR; TCRdb keeps in-frame clones, though not all of them. The sample holds under 2,500,000 clones, around 95% seen once. The material sequenced was naive CD4+ T cells sorted from blood. Subset here: CD45RA+ positively selected. The sequence was obtained from a man younger than 30 in good health. V is TRBV14 and J is TRBJ2-1, with 12 nucleotides matching TRBD2. The CDR3 region is CASSQWKTSGSSYNEQFF. As DNA, the CDR3 is TGTGCCAGCAGCCAATGGAAGACTAGCGGGAGTTCCTACAATGAGCAGTTCTTC.